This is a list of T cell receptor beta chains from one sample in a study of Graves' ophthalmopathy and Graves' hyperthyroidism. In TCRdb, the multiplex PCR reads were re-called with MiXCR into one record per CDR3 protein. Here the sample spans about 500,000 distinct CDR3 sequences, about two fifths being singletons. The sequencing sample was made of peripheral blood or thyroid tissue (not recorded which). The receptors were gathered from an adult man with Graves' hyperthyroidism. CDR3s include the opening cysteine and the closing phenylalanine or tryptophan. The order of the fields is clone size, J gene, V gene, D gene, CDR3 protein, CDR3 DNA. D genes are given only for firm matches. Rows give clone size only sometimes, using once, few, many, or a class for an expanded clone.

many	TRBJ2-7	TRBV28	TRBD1	CASSSGQGVYEQYF	TGTGCCAGCAGTTCGGGACAGGGGGTTTACGAGCAGTACTTC
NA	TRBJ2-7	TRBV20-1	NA	CSARTRASYEQYF	TGCAGTGCTAGAACTCGGGCCTCCTACGAGCAGTACTTC
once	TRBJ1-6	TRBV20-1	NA	CSAIGVLGLGSPPHF	TGCAGTGCTATCGGGGTCCTCGGCCTGGGGTCACCCCCCCACTTT
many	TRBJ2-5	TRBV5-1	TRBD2	CASSSGGLAGQETQYF	TGCGCCAGCAGCTCCGGCGGGCTAGCGGGACAAGAGACCCAGTACTTC
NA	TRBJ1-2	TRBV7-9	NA	CASSPPDRRANYGYTF	TGTGCCAGCAGCCCGCCGGACAGACGAGCTAACTATGGCTACACCTTC
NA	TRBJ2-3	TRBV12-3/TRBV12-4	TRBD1	CASSEADFWTGPDTQYF	TGTGCCAGCAGTGAAGCCGACTTCTGGACAGGGCCAGATACGCAGTATTTT
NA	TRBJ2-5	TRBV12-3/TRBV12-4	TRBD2	CASTSPGGAETQYF	TGTGCCAGCACTTCTCCGGGGGGGGCAGAGACCCAGTACTTC
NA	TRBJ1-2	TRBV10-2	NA	CASSEGDGVYTF	TGCGCCAGCAGTGAGGGGGACGGAGTCTACACCTTC
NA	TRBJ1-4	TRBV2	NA	CASSPGGPNEKLFF	TGTGCCAGCAGCCCTGGGGGGCCAAATGAAAAACTGTTTTTT
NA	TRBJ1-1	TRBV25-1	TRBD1	CASSQRQGWNTEAFF	TGTGCCAGCAGCCAGCGACAGGGATGGAACACTGAAGCTTTCTTT
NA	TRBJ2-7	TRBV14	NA	CASSPSGPEQYF	TGTGCCAGCTCACCGAGCGGTCCCGAGCAGTACTTC
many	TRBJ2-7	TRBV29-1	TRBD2	CSVGLAGSGEQYF	TGCAGCGTTGGTCTAGCGGGGTCGGGAGAGCAGTACTTC
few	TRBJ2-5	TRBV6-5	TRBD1	CASNLGTGQETQYF	TGTGCCAGCAACTTAGGGACAGGGCAAGAGACCCAGTACTTC
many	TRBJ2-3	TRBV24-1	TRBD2	CATSSGTSLDTQYF	TGTGCCACCAGTTCCGGGACTAGCTTAGATACGCAGTATTTT
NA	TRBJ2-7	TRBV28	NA	CASSLGGGATHEQYF	TGTGCCAGCAGTTTAGGGGGCGGGGCGACCCACGAGCAGTACTTC
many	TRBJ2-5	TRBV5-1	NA	CASSSSGVGETQYF	TGCGCCAGCAGCTCGTCGGGGGTAGGAGAGACCCAGTACTTC
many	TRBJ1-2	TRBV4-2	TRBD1	CASSQVSEGTALYGYTF	TGTGCCAGCAGCCAAGTCAGTGAGGGGACAGCCCTCTATGGCTACACCTTC
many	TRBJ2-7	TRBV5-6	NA	CASSFLADEQYF	TGTGCCAGCAGCTTTTTAGCGGACGAGCAGTACTTC
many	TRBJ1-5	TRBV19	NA	CASTNPGNQPQHF	TGTGCCAGTACCAACCCAGGGAATCAGCCCCAGCATTTT
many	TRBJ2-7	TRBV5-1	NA	CASSPVRQNSYEQYF	TGCGCCAGCAGCCCAGTCCGACAGAACTCCTACGAGCAGTACTTC
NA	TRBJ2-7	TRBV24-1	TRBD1	CATSDPDRGYEQYF	TGTGCCACCAGTGATCCGGACAGGGGATACGAGCAGTACTTC
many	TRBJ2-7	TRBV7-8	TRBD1	CASSFRDSLYEQYF	TGTGCCAGCAGCTTCCGGGACAGCCTCTACGAGCAGTACTTC
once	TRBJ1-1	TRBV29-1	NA	CSPVPQGDTEAFF	TGCAGCCCAGTTCCCCAAGGGGACACTGAAGCTTTCTTT
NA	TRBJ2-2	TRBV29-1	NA	CSLGDSARNTGELFF	TGCAGCTTAGGTGATAGCGCTAGGAACACCGGGGAGCTGTTTTTT
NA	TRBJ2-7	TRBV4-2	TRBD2	CASSHHGTSGYFRGEQYF	TGTGCCAGCAGCCACCACGGGACTAGCGGATACTTTCGGGGCGAGCAGTACTTC
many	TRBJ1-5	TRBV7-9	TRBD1	CASSFSGTGGQPQHF	TGTGCCAGCAGCTTTAGTGGGACAGGCGGACAGCCCCAGCATTTT
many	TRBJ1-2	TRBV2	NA	CASNVQYGYTF	TGTGCCAGCAACGTCCAGTATGGCTACACCTTC